The following is a T cell receptor beta chain sequence with its context. This record comes from a study of PD-1 blockade in classical Hodgkin lymphoma. Time point noted: cycle 4 day 1 (C4D1), after around six weeks of nivolumab. The patients all showed relapse after autologous stem cell transplantation, while their brentuximab vedotin exposure varied. Researchers used magnetic negative selection to pull out pure CD4+ T cells from thawed PBMCs. The V gene lost 0 bases and the J gene lost 6 bases, with 26 bases spanning the gap. Germline V gene sequence: CDR1 LGHNT, CDR2 FRNRAP. The CDR3 loop spans 19 amino acids. This table comes from immunoSEQ multiplex PCR, and its TCRdb copy is limited to in-frame clones, with some not included. The data show approximately 9,000 clones, approximately 81% seen once.

The rearrangement links TRBV12-5 to TRBJ1-2; D not resolved. The TCR sequence derives from a human donor with classical Hodgkin lymphoma. The sequenced sample was CD4+ T cells from blood, obtained before the fourth cycle of nivolumab. This CDR3 reads CASGLVQFKDGWVLNGYTF. The CDR3 nucleotides read TGTGCTAGTGGTTTGGTACAATTTAAGGACGGTTGGGTCCTCAATGGCTACACCTTC.